Listed below are T cell receptor beta chains from one sample, sequenced in a study of cytomegalovirus exposure and HLA in healthy donors. Clones were read by immunoSEQ multiplex PCR, and TCRdb kept only the in-frame ones, dropping some. Among 80,000 to 95,000 clones listed, 60% to 80% were seen once. The sequencing input was PBMCs. The receptors derive from a female donor in good health and CMV-seronegative. CDR3s include the opening cysteine and the closing phenylalanine or tryptophan. A D gene is named only where the DNA matches it firmly. Size values are once, few and many counts, or a class for expanded clones, and some rows have none.

j_call clone_size v_call d_call cdr3_aa cdr3_nt
TRBJ2-2 . TRBV19 . CASSIVGVGTGMGELFF TGTGCCAGTAGTATAGTTGGGGTCGGAACAGGGATGGGGGAGCTGTTTTTT
TRBJ2-5 once TRBV7-6 . CASSFFRGQETQYF TGTGCCAGCAGCTTTTTTCGGGGCCAAGAGACCCAGTACTTC
TRBJ2-7 . TRBV15 TRBD1 CATSTTGQGLLSSYEQYF TGTGCCACCAGCACTACGGGACAGGGGCTTTTGAGCTCCTACGAGCAGTACTTC
TRBJ1-5 . TRBV2 TRBD1 CAIQGAARQPQHF TGTGCCATACAGGGGGCCGCCCGGCAGCCCCAGCATTTT
TRBJ1-5 . TRBV18 . CASSGTSSNQPQHF TGTGCCAGCTCAGGGACAAGTAGCAATCAGCCCCAGCATTTT
TRBJ2-5 . TRBV5-1 . CASSLRRRANQETQYF TGCGCCAGCAGCTTGCGACGGCGGGCTAACCAAGAGACCCAGTACTTC
TRBJ1-4 . TRBV5-4 . CASSLPGEGEKLFF TGTGCCAGCAGCTTACCAGGGGAAGGGGAAAAACTGTTTTTT
TRBJ2-7 few TRBV6-5 . CASSRERRDSYEQYF TGTGCCAGCAGTAGGGAGAGACGGGATTCCTACGAGCAGTACTTC
TRBJ1-1 . TRBV2 . CASSSREGTEAFF TGTGCCAGCAGCTCCCGTGAGGGTACTGAAGCTTTCTTT
TRBJ2-7 . TRBV5-1 . CASSLASGHDEQYF TGCGCCAGCAGCTTGGCCTCGGGACATGACGAGCAGTACTTC
TRBJ2-7 . TRBV7-8 TRBD1 CASSVDRGREQYF TGTGCCAGCAGCGTCGACAGGGGGCGCGAGCAGTACTTC
TRBJ1-1 . TRBV2 . CASSSGEGTEAFF TGTGCCAGCAGTTCCGGGGAGGGGACTGAAGCTTTCTTT
TRBJ2-7 . TRBV27 TRBD1 CASSRTLGTGEGRYEQYF TGTGCCAGCAGTCGCACCCTCGGGACAGGGGAAGGACGGTACGAGCAGTACTTC
TRBJ1-3 few TRBV10-3 . CAIRDSSGNTIYF TGTGCCATCAGGGACAGCTCTGGAAACACCATATATTTT
TRBJ2-2 . TRBV28 TRBD2 CASSRGLATGELFF TGTGCCAGCAGTAGGGGACTAGCAACCGGGGAGCTGTTTTTT
TRBJ2-2 once TRBV9 . CASSPSTNTGELFF TGTGCCAGCAGCCCTTCTACGAACACCGGGGAGCTGTTTTTT
TRBJ2-7 . TRBV5-1 . CASSPGTASYEQYF TGCGCCAGCAGCCCTGGGACTGCCTCCTACGAGCAGTACTTC
TRBJ1-2 . TRBV29-1 . CSVMTEYGYTF TGCAGCGTTATGACAGAGTATGGCTACACCTTC
TRBJ2-7 . TRBV5-6 TRBD1 CASSTGQGRTYEQYF TGTGCCAGCAGCACCGGACAGGGAAGGACCTACGAGCAGTACTTC
TRBJ1-6 . TRBV9 . CASSSAGYNSPLHF TGTGCCAGCAGTTCCGCAGGTTATAATTCACCCCTCCACTTT
TRBJ2-7 . TRBV28 TRBD2 CASSFTSGAYEQYF TGTGCCAGCAGTTTTACTAGCGGGGCCTACGAGCAGTACTTC
TRBJ1-1 . TRBV4-1 . CASSLIGGGLGTEAFF TGCGCCAGCAGCCTAATCGGTGGGGGGTTAGGCACTGAAGCTTTCTTT
TRBJ2-7 . TRBV11-3 TRBD1 CASSLHPGQGSEQYF TGTGCCAGCAGCTTGCATCCGGGACAGGGTTCCGAGCAGTACTTC
TRBJ1-1 . TRBV18 TRBD1 CASSPRQGDNTEAFF TGTGCCAGCTCACCAAGACAGGGAGATAACACTGAAGCTTTCTTT
TRBJ1-1 . TRBV9 . CASSPKGQGDLNTEAFF TGTGCCAGCAGCCCGAAGGGGCAGGGCGACTTGAACACTGAAGCTTTCTTT
TRBJ1-1 . TRBV28 . CASSRLDSLNTEAFF TGTGCCAGCAGTAGACTAGACAGTTTGAACACTGAAGCTTTCTTT
TRBJ1-5 . TRBV2 . CASSVRFNQPQHF TGTGCCAGCAGTGTGCGGTTCAATCAGCCCCAGCATTTT
TRBJ2-1 . TRBV5-1 TRBD1 CASSLRQGLDNEQFF TGCGCCAGCAGCTTAAGACAGGGATTGGACAATGAGCAGTTCTTC
TRBJ1-1 . TRBV5-1 . CASRLTANTEAFF TGCGCCAGCAGGCTAACAGCCAACACTGAAGCTTTCTTT
TRBJ2-1 . TRBV19 TRBD2 CASSPRLAGYNEQFF TGTGCCAGTAGTCCCCGACTAGCGGGATACAATGAGCAGTTCTTC
TRBJ1-2 . TRBV28 . CASTPGTTNYGYTF TGTGCCAGCACCCCAGGGACAACCAACTATGGCTACACCTTC
TRBJ1-5 . TRBV15 . CATSRGGNRGNQPQHF TGTGCCACCAGCAGAGGAGGAAACAGGGGCAATCAGCCCCAGCATTTT
TRBJ1-5 . TRBV30 . CAWSVGRNQPQHF TGTGCCTGGAGTGTCGGTCGCAATCAGCCCCAGCATTTT
TRBJ2-1 . TRBV6-5 . CASSYKGGDEQFF TGTGCCAGCAGTTACAAAGGCGGTGATGAGCAGTTCTTC
TRBJ2-3 . TRBV10-3 . CAVRGGSTDTQYF TGTGCCGTCAGGGGGGGAAGCACAGATACGCAGTATTTT
TRBJ2-1 . TRBV27 TRBD2 CASSLLLAGGRNEQFF TGTGCCAGCAGTTTGTTACTAGCGGGAGGGCGGAATGAGCAGTTCTTC
TRBJ2-7 . TRBV7-9 . CASSLGTASQYF TGTGCCAGCAGCTTAGGGACAGCGTCGCAGTACTTC
TRBJ1-1 . TRBV28 . CASSSPPRTNEAFF TGTGCCAGCAGTTCACCACCTCGGACTAATGAAGCTTTCTTT
TRBJ2-3 . TRBV30 . CAWSVRGRGYTDTQYF TGTGCCTGGAGTGTACGTGGTCGGGGATACACAGATACGCAGTATTTT
TRBJ2-3 . TRBV25-1 TRBD2 CASSRGLAGLDTQYF TGTGCCAGCAGTAGGGGACTAGCGGGTTTAGATACGCAGTATTTT
TRBJ2-6 . TRBV2 . CASSPDSAGANVLTF TGTGCCAGCAGCCCAGACAGCGCTGGGGCCAACGTCCTGACTTTC
TRBJ1-6 . TRBV28 . CASSLGGAAYNSPLHF TGTGCCAGCAGTTTAGGAGGGGCCGCCTATAATTCACCCCTCCACTTT
TRBJ2-2 few TRBV4-3 TRBD1 CASSQDLFGQGGTGELFF TGCGCCAGCAGCCAAGATTTGTTCGGACAGGGTGGCACCGGGGAGCTGTTTTTT
TRBJ2-5 once TRBV6-5 TRBD2 CASSYSGLAYQETQYF TGTGCCAGCAGTTACTCGGGACTAGCGTACCAAGAGACCCAGTACTTC
TRBJ2-1 once TRBV13 TRBD2 CASSGLSSGIIYNEQFF TGTGCCAGCAGCGGCCTATCTAGCGGGATTATCTACAATGAGCAGTTCTTC
TRBJ1-1 . TRBV30 TRBD1 CAWSSGDRNTEAFF TGTGCCTGGAGTTCTGGGGACAGGAACACTGAAGCTTTCTTT
TRBJ1-6 once TRBV5-1 . CASSLVTDNSPLHF TGCGCCAGCAGCTTGGTTACAGACAATTCACCCCTCCACTTT
TRBJ2-1 . TRBV4-1 TRBD2 CASSQTSGSYEQFF TGCGCCAGCAGCCAAACTAGCGGGAGCTATGAGCAGTTCTTC